The 22 T cell receptor beta chains below come from one sample, sequenced in a study of human T cells and chemical hapten exposure. Time point denoted: pre-sensitization, week 0. Noted treatment: therapeutic diphenylcyclopropenone sensitization with weekly scalp DPC. The authors extracted total RNA from unfractionated whole blood. TCRdb itself ran the RACE reads through MiXCR, one entry per CDR3 protein. The sample has some 49,000 distinct CDR3 sequences, 8.5% to 10% seen once. This specimen consisted of whole blood, obtained in connection with sensitization to the hapten diphenylcyclopropenone (DPC). The source is a woman aged 30 to 39 with alopecia areata. Some clones in this sample may be carry-over from other donors' samples.

V usage is TRBV10-3 and J usage is TRBJ1-4, with 7 nucleotides matching TRBD1. The length of the CDR3 is 12 residues. Trimming removed 4 bases from V and 7 bases from J; junction bases left unmatched: 0. Per the germline V gene, CDR1 is ENHRY and CDR2 is SYGVKD. CDR3 sequence (DNA): TGTGCCATCAGTGGACAGGGTGAAAAACTGTTTTTT. This codes for CAISGQGEKLFF.

The table lists this clonotype with a few counts. The chain is built from TRBV3-1 and TRBJ1-2; 8 nucleotides line up with TRBD1. CDR1 LGHDT and CDR2 YNNKEL come from the germline V gene (reference sequence). The CDR3 has 16 residues. J was trimmed by 0 bases and V by 0 bases; bases with no gene match: 3. The CDR3 sequence: CASSQDATGANYGYTF. CDR3 DNA sequence: TGTGCCAGCAGCCAAGACGCGACAGGGGCTAACTATGGCTACACCTTC.

The sample holds a few counts of this clonotype. The V gene is TRBV21-1, the J gene TRBJ1-5. TRBV21-1 is a documented pseudogene. The CDR3 covers 14 residues. The CDR3 DNA is TGTGCCAGCAGCAAGGGAGGGAGGAATCAGCCCCAGCATTTT. The encoded protein is CASSKGGRNQPQHF.

This clonotype was counted many times. CDR3 nucleotide sequence: TGTGCCAGCAGTTTACTGGGGGCAGGTGGTGAAAAACTGTTTTTT. Amino acids: CASSLLGAGGEKLFF. The rearrangement uses TRBV27 and TRBJ1-4; D may be TRBD1 (6 bases). Trimming shortened V by 2 bases and J by 7 bases, and 14 bases separated the two germline ends. The germline V gene encodes CDR1 MNHEY and CDR2 SMNVEV (reference sequence). The CDR3 has 15 amino acids.

There are many counts of this clonotype. The chain links TRBV20-1 to TRBJ1-5; D is ambiguous. The V and J ends lost 0 bases and 10 bases respectively, with 13 bases between them. Germline V CDR1 and CDR2: DFQATT, SNEGSKA (reference sequence). CDR3 length: 13 residues. CDR3 coding DNA: TGCAGTGCTAGAGACTCCGGGAGGAGACCCCAGCATTTT. Translating it yields CSARDSGRRPQHF.

This clonotype has more than one count but fewer than ten. CDR3 loop: CASSLGQVNTGELFF. In DNA, the CDR3 is TGTGCCAGCAGCTTGGGTCAGGTCAACACCGGGGAGCTGTTTTTT. The chain has TRBV7-2 and TRBJ2-2, with unresolved D. V shed 3 bases and J shed 2 bases, with 10 bases lying between them. Germline lookup yields CDR1 SGHTA and CDR2 FQGNSA. This CDR3 has 15 amino acids.

Many counts were recorded for this clonotype. This chain links TRBV24-1 with TRBJ2-1; no clear D gene. The CDR3 has 16 residues. The germline gives CDR1 KGHDR, CDR2 SFDVKD. Trimming removed 4 bases at V and 0 bases at J, with 12 bases between. CDR3: CATSEVDGSSYNEQFF. In nucleotides, the CDR3 is TGTGCCACCAGTGAGGTGGACGGTAGCTCCTACAATGAGCAGTTCTTC.

This clonotype was found a few times. This sequence joins TRBV12-3 or TRBV12-4 and TRBJ2-2; D is perhaps TRBD1 or TRBD2 (5 bases each). The CDR3 has 13 amino acids. V was cut by 2 bases and J by 6 bases, with 7 bases left in between. The CDR3 DNA reads as TGTGCCAGCAGTTTACTGGGGGCCGGGGAGCTGTTTTTT. Translation gives CASSLLGAGELFF.

This clonotype was counted between two and nine times. This chain links TRBV5-5 with TRBJ2-1; 12 positions agree with TRBD2. Germline V CDR1 and CDR2: SGHKS, YYEKEE (reference sequence). The V and J ends lost 3 bases and 8 bases, in that order; junction bases with no gene match: 6. The CDR3 consists of 15 residues. The CDR3 is CASSSSPSGGDEQFF. The CDR3 DNA is TGTGCCAGCAGCTCCAGCCCTAGCGGGGGGGATGAGCAGTTCTTC.

This clonotype occurred a few times. The chain recombines TRBV4-1 with TRBJ2-1; D unclear. V was trimmed by 0 bases and J by 5 bases, leaving 14 bases between them. The CDR3 contains 16 residues. Per germline, CDR1 MGHRA and CDR2 YSYEKL. The DNA for the CDR3 is TGCGCCAGCAGCCAAGATCCGCGACCCCCGGACAATGAGCAGTTCTTC. Translation: CASSQDPRPPDNEQFF.

Comments on this clonotype: A much larger clone differs from this one at a single base, so this may be a read error. The CDR3, as DNA: TGTGCCATCAGGGAGAGGGACAGGCCTAATGAAAAACTGTTTTTT. Encoded protein: CAIRERDRPNEKLFF. The chain carries TRBV10-3 and TRBJ1-4, with 8 bases lining up with TRBD1. This CDR3 spans 15 amino acids. The V and J ends lost 6 bases and 3 bases, in that order; junction bases with no gene match: 6. Germline V lookup: CDR1 ENHRY, CDR2 SYGVKD.

This clonotype is termed medium-sized (0.01 to 0.1%). CDR3 amino acids: CASSGEASGAHEQYF. The CDR3 DNA reads as TGTGCCAGCAGTGGTGAGGCTAGCGGGGCTCACGAGCAGTACTTC. This sequence joins TRBV6-1 and TRBJ2-7; 9 positions agree with TRBD2. V trimming: 4 bases; J trimming: 5 bases; junction bases outside the gene matches: 9. The CDR3 sequence is 15 residues long. CDR1 and CDR2 (germline): MNHNS, SASEGT.

The genes are TRBV7-9 and TRBJ1-5, with D hard to call. The germline V and J ends were trimmed by 3 bases and 3 bases, with 12 bases remaining between them. This CDR3 spans 15 amino acids. CDR1 and CDR2 (germline): SEHNR, FQNEAQ (reference sequence). The CDR3 DNA follows: TGTGCCAGCAGCTTCGCCGGAGGTAACAATCAGCCCCAGCATTTT. Protein sequence: CASSFAGGNNQPQHF.

The chain combines TRBV6-5 with TRBJ1-6; D might be TRBD1 (6 bases). Trimming took off 2 bases at V and 10 bases at J, with 18 bases between the two ends. The CDR3 consists of 16 residues. Germline-derived CDR1 and CDR2 are MNHEY and SVGAGI. CDR3 nucleotide sequence: TGTGCCAGCAGTTACCAGGAAACAGGGTGCGGCTCACCCCTCCACTTT. This gives the protein CASSYQETGCGSPLHF.

This clonotype was observed many times. The chain recombines TRBV7-8 with TRBJ2-2, with 8 bases that match TRBD2. The germline CDR1 and CDR2 sequences are SGHVS and FQNEAQ. Germline trimming cut 3 bases from V and 2 bases from J; bases unmatched to any gene: 5. The CDR3 has 16 amino acids. CDR3 in DNA: TGTGCCAGCAGCTTCCGAGCGGGGGCCAACACCGGGGAGCTGTTTTTT. Residues: CASSFRAGANTGELFF.

This clonotype was seen many times. The rearrangement joins TRBV20-1 to TRBJ2-3; TRBD2 matches 10 bases. The CDR3 is made up of 18 amino acids. Unmatched junction bases numbered 14, after V lost 3 bases and J lost 2 bases. Per the germline V gene, CDR1 is DFQATT and CDR2 is SNEGSKA (reference sequence). CDR3: CSASFGLAGALFTDTQYF. In nucleotides, the CDR3 is TGCAGTGCTAGTTTTGGGCTAGCGGGGGCCCTATTCACAGATACGCAGTATTTT.

J is TRBJ2-1 and V is TRBV28; 11 bases line up with TRBD1. CDR1 MDHEN and CDR2 SYDVKM come from the germline V gene. The CDR3 covers 16 residues. V lost 2 bases and J lost 8; bases outside the gene matches: 8. The DNA for the CDR3 is TGTGCCAGCAGTTTACCTGGACAGGGGGCAAGCGATGAGCAGTTCTTC. Translated, it gives CASSLPGQGASDEQFF.

The chain joins TRBV10-3 to TRBJ2-3, with 7 bases lining up with TRBD2. Germline V lookup: CDR1 ENHRY, CDR2 SYGVKD. The V segment lost 7 bases and the J segment 4 bases; nucleotides outside the gene matches: 14. The CDR3 is made up of 16 amino acids. CDR3 bases: TGTGCCATCATGGAGGGGAATGGCGGGGGTCCAGATACGCAGTATTTT. Protein product: CAIMEGNGGGPDTQYF.

The V and J genes are TRBV27 and TRBJ2-7, with 11 positions matching TRBD2. V was clipped by 5 bases and J by 3 bases; unmatched bases: 6. The germline CDR1 and CDR2 sequences are MNHEY and SMNVEV (reference sequence). The CDR3 has 15 amino acids. Written as DNA, the CDR3 is TGTGCCAGCAGTCCCCGACTAGCGGGGCTCTACGAGCAGTACTTC. Translation gives CASSPRLAGLYEQYF.

This clonotype has at least ten counts. V and J are TRBV9 and TRBJ2-3; TRBD1 matches 8 bases. The CDR3 runs 16 residues. V gave up 0 bases and J gave up 5 bases; unmatched junction bases: 8. Germline lookup yields CDR1 SGDLS and CDR2 YYNGEE. CDR3 in DNA: TGTGCCAGCAGCGTAGTTATGGCAGGGGGCGTAGATACGCAGTATTTT. Protein sequence: CASSVVMAGGVDTQYF.

This clonotype has at least ten counts. The chain has TRBV20-1 and TRBJ2-7; D uncertain. Germline CDR1 is DFQATT and CDR2 is SNEGSKA (reference sequence). CDR3 size: 11 residues. V lost 0 bases, J lost 5 bases, and 5 bases lay in between. CDR3 amino acids: CSARDHHEQYF. CDR3 coding DNA: TGCAGTGCTAGAGATCACCACGAGCAGTACTTC.

This clonotype was detected many times. The CDR3 DNA reads TGTGCCAGTAGTATGGCTAGGGGCAATGAGCAGTTCTTC. This codes for CASSMARGNEQFF. The chain uses TRBV19 and TRBJ2-1, with a possible D match to TRBD1 (5 bases). Looked up from germline, CDR1 is LNHDA and CDR2 is SQIVND (reference sequence). CDR3 size: 13 residues. V lost 3 bases to trimming and J lost 6 bases, with 9 bases between them.